What follows are 22 T cell receptor beta chains derived from one specimen sequenced in a study of monozygotic twins with inflammatory bowel disease. One entry per CDR3 protein, without DNA, is what TCRdb gives after re-calling the 5' RACE reads. The sample includes fewer than 550,000 distinct CDR3 sequences. Sequenced input: blood. The receptors originated from a human donor with ulcerative colitis or Crohn's disease, or a healthy co-twin of an affected twin (not recorded which).

The chain links TRBV6-1 to TRBJ2-1; without DNA, the TCRdb call of TRBD2 cannot be checked. The CDR3 length is 14 residues. Germline V lookup: CDR1 MNHNS, CDR2 SASEGT. The CDR3 loop is CASTEGAVYNEQFF.

The chain couples TRBV28 to TRBJ1-6; TCRdb lists TRBD1, though no DNA is available to test this call. This CDR3 region has 15 residues. CDR1 MDHEN and CDR2 SYDVKM come from the germline V gene. This CDR3 is CASRYRENYNSPLHF.

The gene calls are TRBV7-3 and TRBJ2-1; TCRdb calls TRBD2, which cannot be checked without DNA. From germline, CDR1 is SGHTA and CDR2 FQGTGA. This CDR3 is 17 amino acids long. CDR3 residues: CASSSRRTSGAIARWFF.

CDR3 loop: CASREYLEAFF. The genes are TRBV28 and TRBJ1-1. Germline V gene data show CDR1 as MDHEN and CDR2 as SYDVKM. The CDR3 spans 11 residues.

The rearrangement joins TRBV4-1 to TRBJ1-2; the TCRdb D gene call, TRBD1, has no DNA to confirm it. Germline V gene lookup returns CDR1 MGHRA and CDR2 YSYEKL. This CDR3 is built from 15 residues. This chain's CDR3 is CASSRGTESYYGYTF.

The rearrangement joins TRBV7-2 to TRBJ2-7; the TCRdb D gene call, TRBD2, has no DNA to confirm it. This CDR3 comprises 15 residues. CDR1 SGHTA and CDR2 FQGNSA come from the germline V gene. The CDR3 sequence is CASSWGPDGAYEQYF.

The chain employs TRBV4-1 and TRBJ2-3; TCRdb outputs TRBD1, but without DNA this stays unchecked. This CDR3 comprises 13 residues. Germline V gives CDR1 MGHRA, CDR2 YSYEKL. This CDR3 is CASSFRRGDTQYF.

V and J are TRBV5-1 and TRBJ2-7; the D gene TCRdb calls, TRBD2, cannot be checked with no DNA. Germline lookup yields CDR1 SGHRS and CDR2 YFSETQ. The CDR3 extends over 16 amino acids. The CDR3 sequence: CASSHGGGSMDYEQYF.

V is TRBV7-2 and J is TRBJ2-7; TCRdb's D call of TRBD2 is untestable without DNA. From germline, CDR1 is SGHTA and CDR2 FQGNSA. The CDR3 contains 15 residues. CDR3 loop: CASSESGIPSYEQYF.

This rearrangement joins TRBV28 to TRBJ2-2; TCRdb's D gene call, TRBD1, goes unchecked for lack of DNA. CDR3 length: 15 residues. Germline CDR1 MDHEN, CDR2 SYDVKM. CDR3 residues: CASSPGQGFTGELFF. Drawing the rest from reference TRBV28 and TRBJ2-2, the complete variable domain is DVKVTQSSRYLVKRTGEKVFLECVQDMDHENMFWYRQDPGLGLRLIYFSYDVKMKEKGDIPEGYSVSREKKERFSLILESASTNQTSMYLCASSPGQGFTGELFFGEGSRLTVL.

The rearrangement uses TRBV5-1 and TRBJ2-2; TCRdb gives TRBD1 as the D gene, but with no DNA this cannot be confirmed. Germline lookup yields CDR1 SGHRS and CDR2 YFSETQ. The CDR3 consists of 15 residues. The CDR3 here is CASRGTAGQTGELFF.

This sequence joins TRBV19 and TRBJ1-5; TCRdb lists TRBD1, though no DNA is available to test this call. The CDR3 has 16 residues. Germline V gene sequence: CDR1 LNHDA, CDR2 SQIVND (reference sequence). CDR3 protein: CASSMGQGFEFQPQHF.

The V call is TRBV11-2, the J call TRBJ2-2; TCRdb returns TRBD1, unconfirmable since there is no DNA. Germline V gene lookup returns CDR1 SGHAT and CDR2 FQNNGV. The CDR3 sequence is 14 residues long. The CDR3 sequence is CASSSDRARRELFF.

The V gene is TRBV3-1, the J gene TRBJ2-4. The germline V gene has CDR1 LGHDT and CDR2 YNNKEL (reference sequence). This CDR3 spans 15 amino acids. Here the CDR3 reads CASSPEAVSKNIQYF.

This chain uses TRBV7-9 with TRBJ2-2; TCRdb lists TRBD1, though no DNA is available to test this call. The CDR3 has 17 residues. Germline CDR1 and CDR2: SEHNR and FQNEAQ (reference sequence). CDR3 loop: CASISQRGGTNTGELFF. The entire variable domain, with the rest obtained from reference TRBV7-9 and TRBJ2-2, is as follows: DTGVSQNPRHKITKRGQNVTFRCDPISEHNRLYWYRQTLGQGPEFLTYFQNEAQLEKSRLLSDRFSAERPKGSFSTLEIQRTEQGDSAMYLCASISQRGGTNTGELFFGEGSRLTVL.

V and J are TRBV7-2 and TRBJ2-1. Germline values: CDR1 SGHTA, CDR2 FQGNSA. The CDR3 totals 15 residues. The CDR3 sequence is CASSLAGLYYNEQFF.

This chain connects TRBV27 to TRBJ2-1; TCRdb's D gene call, TRBD2, goes unchecked for lack of DNA. Per germline, CDR1 MNHEY and CDR2 SMNVEV (reference sequence). CDR3 size: 14 residues. The CDR3 reads CASSLREGGNEQFF.

J is TRBJ2-7 and V is TRBV7-3. In germline, CDR1 is SGHTA, CDR2 FQGTGA. This CDR3 region has 13 residues. CDR3 loop: CASSLHLGYEQYF. The full variable domain, rest sourced from reference TRBV7-3 and TRBJ2-7, is GAGVSQTPSNKVTEKGKYVELRCDPISGHTALYWYRQSLGQGPEFLIYFQGTGAADDSGLPNDRFFAVRPEGSVSTLKIQRTERGDSAVYLCASSLHLGYEQYFGPGTRLTVT.

The chain links TRBV20-1 to TRBJ2-7; TCRdb names TRBD1, which stays unverified in the absence of DNA. The CDR3 length is 16 residues. Germline V gene sequence: CDR1 DFQATT, CDR2 SNEGSKA (reference sequence). This CDR3 reads CSASPRGRSGLFEQYF.

CDR3 sequence reads: CSANPSGGAVRETQYF. This sequence joins TRBV20-1 and TRBJ2-5; TCRdb selects TRBD2, and the lack of DNA leaves this call unchecked. From germline, CDR1 is DFQATT and CDR2 SNEGSKA (reference sequence). The CDR3 totals 16 residues.

The rearrangement joins TRBV20-1 to TRBJ1-1; no DNA is available, so the TRBD1 call from TCRdb remains unchecked. The germline gives CDR1 DFQATT, CDR2 SNEGSKA (reference sequence). This CDR3 comprises 16 residues. This CDR3 reads CSARASLRQTNTEAFF.

The chain has TRBV6-1 and TRBJ2-2; TCRdb returns TRBD2, unconfirmable since there is no DNA. CDR3 length: 16 amino acids. The germline gives CDR1 MNHNS, CDR2 SASEGT. CDR3 region: CASIRWTEPNTGELFF.